This entry describes one T cell receptor (beta chain). Its antigen is undetermined. This entry comes from a study of T cell clones after liver transplantation. Study background: Samples came from ITN030ST, which attempted immunosuppression withdrawal within 2 years of liver transplantation. A pre-transplant mixed lymphocyte reaction with TCRbeta sequencing defined graft-donor-reactive clones followed in post-transplant blood. Draws occurred before transplant, before withdrawal, and after complete or failed withdrawal.

Looked up from germline, CDR1 is LGHNA and CDR2 is YSLEER. This CDR3 is built from 17 residues. Trimming stripped 1 base from V and 0 bases from J, with 13 bases between. General study results and limits: These preliminary findings come from unstandardized post-transplant sampling times.

TCRdb's copy holds only in-frame clones and misses some; the assay was immunoSEQ multiplex PCR. The data show 72,000 or so clones, with around 78% seen just once and about 2.8% held by the top ten. Sequenced here: CD4+ T cells from blood, sampled at the 22-month timepoint. This TCR was sampled from a human patient who received a liver transplant. Some of the T cells might come from the graft donor. The chain carries TRBV4-3 and TRBJ2-1; no firm D call. CDR3 region: CASSQASSASSYNEQFF. The CDR3 DNA sequence: TGCGCCAGCAGCCAAGCTTCCAGCGCGAGCTCCTACAATGAGCAGTTCTTC.